This TCR beta chain was identified during a study of CD8+ T cells in alopecia areata. It was cDNA, reverse transcribed from extracted RNA, that served as the sequencing template. Profiling relied on immunoSEQ multiplex PCR, and the TCRdb table lists in-frame clones only, not all of them. The data show more than 95,000 clones, about 59% seen once. With 3 bases removed from V and 4 bases from J, the gap between germline ends came to 12 bases. The V gene's germline CDR1 is LNHNV and CDR2 YYDKDF (reference sequence). CDR3 length: 14 residues. Treatment in this sample: oral pan-JAK inhibitor, 5-10 mg twice daily.

The sample consisted of CD4+ T cells sorted from blood, taken at week 4, from a patient treated with tofacitinib. The chain employs TRBV15 and TRBJ1-2; TRBD1 is a possible D gene (6 bases). This receptor was obtained from a human donor with alopecia areata. CDR3 nucleotide sequence: TGTGCCACCAGCAGGCCAGGGGTGGGCTATGGCTACACCTTC. Amino acid sequence: CATSRPGVGYGYTF.